This entry lists 9 T cell receptor beta chains sequenced from one sample in a study of shared clonotypes between healthy human individuals. The assay was immunoSEQ multiplex PCR, and TCRdb's table has in-frame clones only and misses some. The data show 780,000 or so clones, with roughly 72% seen just once and around 1.8% held by the top ten. What was sequenced was memory CD4+ T cells sorted from blood. As to subset: CD45RA-negative fraction. These TCRs come from a young woman in good health.

This CDR3 is CASELSGDYNSPLHF. As DNA, the CDR3 is TGTGCCAGCGAGTTAAGCGGCGATTATAATTCACCCCTCCACTTT. The genes are TRBV2 and TRBJ1-6; no firm D call. Trimming took 8 bases from V and 4 from J, leaving 15 bases between them. Per germline, CDR1 SNHLY and CDR2 FYNNEI. The CDR3 extends over 15 amino acids. The full variable domain, its missing parts supplied by reference TRBV2 and TRBJ1-6, is EPEVTQTPSHQVTQMGQEVILRCVPISNHLYFYWYRQILGQKVEFLVSFYNNEISEKSEIFDDQFSVERPDGSNFTLKIRSTKLEDSAMYFCASELSGDYNSPLHFGNGTRLTVT.

The chain uses TRBV25-1 and TRBJ2-1, with 8 bases lining up with TRBD2. The CDR3 spans 17 residues. Per the germline V gene, CDR1 is MGHDK and CDR2 is SYGVNS. Trimming cost V 4 bases and J 0 bases; bases outside gene matches: 8. This CDR3 is CASSASSGSPSYNEQFF. CDR3 bases: TGTGCCAGCAGTGCCTCTAGCGGGTCACCCTCCTACAATGAGCAGTTCTTC.

This clone was seen more than once but under ten times. The CDR3 DNA sequence: TGTGCCAGCAGTCCCACTAGCGGGAGGCCGGGGTACAATGAGCAGTTCTTC. It codes for CASSPTSGRPGYNEQFF. The chain uses TRBV28 and TRBJ2-1; 12 positions agree with TRBD2. J was trimmed by 4 bases and V by 5 bases; bases with no gene match: 9. The length of the CDR3 is 17 residues. CDR1 and CDR2 from the germline V gene are MDHEN and SYDVKM.

The CDR3 region is CASSLRGDRGYTQPQHF. As DNA, the CDR3 is TGTGCCAGCAGTTTACGAGGTGACAGGGGGTATACTCAGCCCCAGCATTTT. The chain is built from TRBV28 and TRBJ1-5, with TRBD1 matching 9 bases. The CDR3 is 17 residues long. Per the germline V gene, CDR1 is MDHEN and CDR2 is SYDVKM. J lost 6 bases, V lost 2 bases, and 11 bases had no gene match.

V is TRBV5-1 and J is TRBJ1-2, with D possibly being TRBD1 (5 bases). Germline V gives CDR1 SGHRS, CDR2 YFSETQ. V was pared by 4 bases and J by 4 bases, with 14 bases between. This CDR3 has 14 amino acids. The CDR3 protein is CASSTSGGTYGYTF. CDR3 in DNA: TGCGCCAGCAGCACCAGTGGGGGTACCTATGGCTACACCTTC. The variable domain in full, with the rest retrieved from reference TRBV5-1 and TRBJ1-2, is KAGVTQTPRYLIKTRGQQVTLSCSPISGHRSVSWYQQTPGQGLQFLFEYFSETQRNKGNFPGRFSGRQFSNSRSEMNVSTLELGDSALYLCASSTSGGTYGYTFGSGTRLTVV.

The chain links TRBV7-3 to TRBJ1-4, with D unclear. The CDR3 is 15 amino acids. V dropped 5 bases and J dropped 8 bases, with 18 bases sitting between them. Looked up from germline, CDR1 is SGHTA and CDR2 is FQGTGA. This CDR3 reads CASSPQETRKEKLFF. DNA of the CDR3: TGTGCCAGCAGCCCCCAGGAAACACGGAAGGAAAAACTGTTTTTT.

The genes are TRBV6-1 and TRBJ1-2, with TRBD1 as a possible D gene (5 bases). The CDR3 runs to 14 residues. Trimming shortened V by 4 bases and J by 8 bases, and 17 bases separated the two germline ends. Germline V gene sequence: CDR1 MNHNS, CDR2 SASEGT. CDR3 loop: CASSAGTSMEGYTF. The CDR3 DNA sequence: TGTGCCAGCAGTGCCGGGACCTCTATGGAAGGCTACACCTTC.

This clone has only one observation. V is TRBV5-4 and J is TRBJ1-1; maybe TRBD1 (5 bases). V lost 2 bases, J lost 7 bases, and 12 bases lay in between. The CDR3 contains 13 residues. Per the germline V gene, CDR1 is SGHNT and CDR2 is YYREEE (reference sequence). This CDR3 reads CASSFGGTDEAFF. CDR3 DNA sequence: TGTGCCAGCAGCTTCGGGGGAACGGATGAAGCTTTCTTT.

The CDR3 spells CSVCTGTSGYEQYF. DNA for the CDR3: TGCAGCGTTTGTACCGGGACTAGCGGCTACGAGCAGTACTTC. The J gene is TRBJ2-5, the V gene TRBV29-1, with 11 bases that match TRBD2. The J call is in doubt because the DNA end fits TRBJ2-7 better. The CDR3 spans 14 residues. Germline CDR1 is SQVTM and CDR2 is ANQGSEA.